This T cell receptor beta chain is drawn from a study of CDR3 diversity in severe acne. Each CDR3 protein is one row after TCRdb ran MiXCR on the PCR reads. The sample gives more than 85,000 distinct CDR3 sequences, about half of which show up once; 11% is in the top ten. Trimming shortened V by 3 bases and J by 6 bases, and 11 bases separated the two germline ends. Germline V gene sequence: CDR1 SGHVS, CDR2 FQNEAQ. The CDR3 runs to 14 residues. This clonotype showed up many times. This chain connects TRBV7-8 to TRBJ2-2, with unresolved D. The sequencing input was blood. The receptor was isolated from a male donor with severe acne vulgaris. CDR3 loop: CASSLRTTAGELFF. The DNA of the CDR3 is TGTGCCAGCAGCTTGCGGACGACTGCCGGGGAGCTGTTTTTT.